This T cell receptor beta chain is drawn from a study of memory CD4+ T cells and cytomegalovirus serostatus. The sort gate was single viable CD3+CD4+CD8-CD45RO+ cells for memory CD4+ T cells. Positive selection with CD4 microbeads enriched total CD4+ T cells. The V gene lost 2 bases and the J gene lost 3 bases, with 1 base spanning the gap. The germline V gene encodes CDR1 MNHNY and CDR2 SVGAGI (reference sequence). The CDR3 contains 11 residues. Only in-frame clones appear in the TCRdb table, and some are missing; sequencing was by immunoSEQ multiplex PCR. The sample has some 66,000 clones; roughly 76% are singletons.

Sequenced sample: memory CD4+ T cells from blood. This sequence joins TRBV6-6 and TRBJ2-5, with D hard to call. This receptor was taken from an adult in good health and CMV-seropositive. The CDR3, as DNA: TGTGCCAGCAGTTACGAAGAGACCCAGTACTTC. Translating it yields CASSYEETQYF.